A single sample is the source of the 20 T cell receptor beta chains below, sequenced in a study of T cells of healthy individuals. TCRdb recomputed calls from the 5' RACE reads with MiXCR, one row per CDR3 protein. Among roughly 76,000 distinct CDR3 sequences listed, approximately 5.4% were seen once. These receptors were collected from a female donor in good health.

This clonotype was found a few times. An end of the junction differs from the germline gene, which may be a read error. J is TRBJ2-3 and V is TRBV7-7; TRBD1 matches at 10 bases. Germline V gene data show CDR1 as SSHAT and CDR2 as FNYEAQ (reference sequence). The CDR3 length is 15 residues. The CDR3, as DNA: TGTGCTAGCAGCTGGGGACAGGGGTTCACAGATACGCAGTATTTT. This translates into CASSWGQGFTDTQYF.

This clonotype appeared many times. The rearrangement uses TRBV12-3 or TRBV12-4 and TRBJ2-4; TRBD1 is a possible D gene (6 bases). CDR3 length equals 14 residues. Trimming stripped 7 bases from V and 2 bases from J, with 12 bases between. The CDR3 coding sequence is TGTGCCAGCACTCAGGGGTCGCCCAAAAACATTCAGTACTTC. It yields the protein CASTQGSPKNIQYF.

In its sample, this clonotype is medium-sized. This rearrangement joins TRBV7-2 to TRBJ2-5; D remains unclear. The length of the CDR3 is 13 residues. V lost 5 bases, J lost 6 bases, and 13 bases lay in between. Germline CDR1 SGHTA, CDR2 FQGNSA. The CDR3 loop reads CASSPPVVKTQYF. The CDR3 coding sequence is TGTGCCAGCAGCCCCCCCGTCGTAAAGACCCAGTACTTC.

This clonotype was counted only a few times. The chain carries TRBV7-9 and TRBJ1-4, with a tentative D call TRBD1 (6 bases). The germline CDR1 and CDR2 sequences are SEHNR and FQNEAQ (reference sequence). The CDR3 is 17 residues long. Trimming left V 2 bases short and J 6 bases short, with 19 bases between. CDR3 DNA: TGTGCCAGCAGCTTATTTACATCGGGGGCCGGGCATGAAAAACTGTTTTTT. Protein product: CASSLFTSGAGHEKLFF.

The CDR3 sequence: CASSSWGTSSYEQYF. The CDR3 nucleotides read TGTGCCAGCAGTTCCTGGGGGACTAGCTCTTACGAGCAGTACTTC. The chain recombines TRBV27 with TRBJ2-7; 9 bases map to TRBD2. The CDR3 is 15 residues long. Per the germline V gene, CDR1 is MNHEY and CDR2 is SMNVEV (reference sequence). J lost 4 bases, V lost 4 bases, and 8 bases had no gene match.

This clonotype was found many times. This chain connects TRBV20-1 to TRBJ2-1, with 10 positions matching TRBD2. CDR1 and CDR2 (germline): DFQATT, SNEGSKA (reference sequence). This CDR3 spans 16 amino acids. V gave up 3 bases and J gave up 0 bases; unmatched junction bases: 5. CDR3 nucleotide sequence: TGCAGTGCTAGCCACCCTAGCGGGAGCTCCTACAATGAGCAGTTCTTC. It encodes CSASHPSGSSYNEQFF.

Regarding this clonotype: This clone may be a read error of a much larger clone one base away. The chain employs TRBV4-1 and TRBJ1-2, with a tentative D call TRBD1 (5 bases). Trimming took off 3 bases at V and 6 bases at J, with 14 bases between the two ends. The CDR3 consists of 14 residues. Germline CDR1 and CDR2: MGHRA and YSYEKL. This chain's CDR3 is CASSHLGACDGYTF. DNA for the CDR3: TGCGCCAGCAGCCATTTAGGGGCTTGCGATGGCTACACCTTC.

Many counts were recorded for this clonotype. V is TRBV20-1 and J is TRBJ1-5; 7 bases align to TRBD1. V shed 6 bases, J shed 4 bases, and the junction held 9 bases outside the gene matches. Germline CDR1 reads DFQATT; CDR2 reads SNEGSKA (reference sequence). This CDR3 spans 14 amino acids. In nucleotides, the CDR3 is TGCAGTGCAGGCCGGACAGGTCCTAATCAGCCCCAGCATTTT. It codes for CSAGRTGPNQPQHF.

This clonotype was observed a handful of times. The V and J genes are TRBV20-1 and TRBJ2-2; TRBD2 matches 11 bases. V was pared by 2 bases and J by 8 bases, with 10 bases of the junction left unmatched. This CDR3 has 16 amino acids. CDR1 is DFQATT and CDR2 is SNEGSKA in the germline V gene (reference sequence). CDR3 coding DNA: TGCAGTGCTAGACCGGGACTAGCGGTCCTCAGGGGGGAGCTGTTTTTT. It translates to CSARPGLAVLRGELFF.

The CDR3 loop is CASSLAAENEKLFF. For the CDR3, the DNA is TGTGCCAGCAGCTTAGCGGCAGAAAATGAAAAACTGTTTTTT. The rearrangement links TRBV7-2 to TRBJ1-4; D remains ambiguous. Germline assignment: CDR1 SGHTA and CDR2 FQGNSA. The CDR3 length is 14 residues. The V gene lost 0 bases and the J gene lost 5 bases, with 7 bases spanning the gap.

The J gene is TRBJ2-3, the V gene TRBV20-1; the D is unclear. Looked up from germline, CDR1 is DFQATT and CDR2 is SNEGSKA (reference sequence). The CDR3 spans 13 residues. Trimming shortened V by 2 bases and J by 2 bases, and 8 bases separated the two germline ends. CDR3 in amino acids: CSARRRTTDTQYF. The CDR3 nucleotides are TGCAGTGCTAGACGGCGGACCACAGATACGCAGTATTTT.

This clonotype was found many times. The CDR3 DNA reads TGTGCCAGCAGAAACGATAGGGGCGGGGAGCAGTACTTC. This codes for CASRNDRGGEQYF. The genes are TRBV28 and TRBJ2-7; D possibly uses TRBD1 or TRBD2 (5 bases each). V was cut by 6 bases and J by 7 bases, with 16 bases left in between. This CDR3 is 13 amino acids long. The germline V gene encodes CDR1 MDHEN and CDR2 SYDVKM.

This clonotype was seen a handful of times. The chain recombines TRBV11-2 with TRBJ2-3; D is possibly TRBD2 (6 bases). This CDR3 has 15 amino acids. Germline V gene lookup returns CDR1 SGHAT and CDR2 FQNNGV. Trimming took off 1 base at V and 5 bases at J, with 13 bases between the two ends. For the CDR3, the DNA is TGTGCCAGCAGCTTAGTCGGGGGAAACGGAGATACGCAGTATTTT. Translated, it gives CASSLVGGNGDTQYF. Full variable domain (rest looked up from reference TRBV11-2 and TRBJ2-3): EAGVAQSPRYKIIEKRQSVAFWCNPISGHATLYWYQQILGQGPKLLIQFQNNGVVDDSQLPKDRFSAERLKGVDSTLKIQPAKLEDSAVYLCASSLVGGNGDTQYFGPGTRLTVL.

This clonotype was found many times. V is TRBV11-2 and J is TRBJ2-2; unclear D gene. V was pared by 6 bases and J by 8 bases, with 10 bases between. Germline CDR1 SGHAT, CDR2 FQNNGV. The CDR3 extends over 12 amino acids. CDR3 sequence: CASSAMGGELFF. CDR3 in DNA: TGTGCCAGCAGTGCCATGGGGGGGGAGCTGTTTTTT.

This rearrangement joins TRBV5-1 to TRBJ2-2; 7 nucleotides match TRBD1. The trim removed 5 bases at V and 5 bases at J, leaving 6 bases unmatched. CDR3 length: 14 amino acids. Per the germline V gene, CDR1 is SGHRS and CDR2 is YFSETQ. The CDR3 loop reads CASSGQARTGELFF. As DNA, the CDR3 is TGCGCCAGCAGTGGACAGGCCCGGACCGGGGAGCTGTTTTTT.

The chain couples TRBV5-4 to TRBJ2-5; the match to TRBD1 covers 7 bases. V lost 3 bases to trimming and J lost 3 bases; unmatched junction nucleotides: 8. Germline V gene lookup returns CDR1 SGHNT and CDR2 YYREEE (reference sequence). This CDR3 has 15 amino acids. Here the CDR3 reads CASSSQPGTEETQYF. The DNA of the CDR3 is TGTGCCAGCAGCTCCCAACCCGGGACAGAAGAGACCCAGTACTTC. Supplemented by reference TRBV5-4 and TRBJ2-5, the full variable domain reads ETGVTQSPTHLIKTRGQQVTLRCSSQSGHNTVSWYQQALGQGPQFIFQYYREEENGRGNFPPRFSGLQFPNYSSELNVNALELDDSALYLCASSSQPGTEETQYFGPGTRLLVL.

This clonotype was detected a few times. The chain employs TRBV7-9 and TRBJ1-4, with 9 bases matching TRBD1. With 6 bases clipped from V and 5 bases from J, the junction kept 4 bases outside the gene matches. The CDR3 spans 14 residues. Germline V gene data show CDR1 as SEHNR and CDR2 as FQNEAQ (reference sequence). This chain's CDR3 is CASRRGQGNEKLFF. CDR3 nucleotides: TGTGCCAGCAGGCGCGGACAGGGGAATGAAAAACTGTTTTTT.

This clonotype showed up many times. This chain uses TRBV10-3 with TRBJ2-7, with 12 bases aligning to TRBD2. The CDR3 runs 19 residues. V dropped 0 bases and J dropped 0; count of bases not matched to a gene: 9. CDR1 is ENHRY, CDR2 SYGVKD, per germline. CDR3 DNA: TGTGCCATCAGTGAGTCTTTACTAGCGGGAGGAAACTCCTCCTACGAGCAGTACTTC. Its translation is CAISESLLAGGNSSYEQYF.

This clonotype is a singleton in its sample. A read error may explain this, as a much larger clone is one base away. The chain uses TRBV12-3 or TRBV12-4 and TRBJ1-1; TRBD1 might be the D (6 bases). The CDR3 sequence is 13 residues long. CDR3 coding DNA: TGTGCCAGCAGTTTCACACAGGGCACTGAAGGTTTCTTT. This gives the protein CASSFTQGTEGFF.

This clonotype was recorded at least ten times. One end of the junction fails to match germline, which may point to a read error. The rearrangement joins TRBV28 to TRBJ2-3; TRBD2 might be the D (6 bases). The length of the CDR3 is 13 residues. Germline assignment: CDR1 MDHEN and CDR2 SYDVKM. The CDR3 DNA is TGTGCCAGCCTCCCCGGCCTGGCGGGATCGTTAGATTTT. This sequence encodes CASLPGLAGSLDF. The full variable domain, with the rest looked up from reference TRBV28 and TRBJ2-3, is DVKVTQSSRYLVKRTGEKVFLECVQDMDHENMFWYRQDPGLGLRLIYFSYDVKMKEKGDIPEGYSVSREKKERFSLILESASTNQTSMYLCASLPGLAGSLDFGPGTRLTVL.